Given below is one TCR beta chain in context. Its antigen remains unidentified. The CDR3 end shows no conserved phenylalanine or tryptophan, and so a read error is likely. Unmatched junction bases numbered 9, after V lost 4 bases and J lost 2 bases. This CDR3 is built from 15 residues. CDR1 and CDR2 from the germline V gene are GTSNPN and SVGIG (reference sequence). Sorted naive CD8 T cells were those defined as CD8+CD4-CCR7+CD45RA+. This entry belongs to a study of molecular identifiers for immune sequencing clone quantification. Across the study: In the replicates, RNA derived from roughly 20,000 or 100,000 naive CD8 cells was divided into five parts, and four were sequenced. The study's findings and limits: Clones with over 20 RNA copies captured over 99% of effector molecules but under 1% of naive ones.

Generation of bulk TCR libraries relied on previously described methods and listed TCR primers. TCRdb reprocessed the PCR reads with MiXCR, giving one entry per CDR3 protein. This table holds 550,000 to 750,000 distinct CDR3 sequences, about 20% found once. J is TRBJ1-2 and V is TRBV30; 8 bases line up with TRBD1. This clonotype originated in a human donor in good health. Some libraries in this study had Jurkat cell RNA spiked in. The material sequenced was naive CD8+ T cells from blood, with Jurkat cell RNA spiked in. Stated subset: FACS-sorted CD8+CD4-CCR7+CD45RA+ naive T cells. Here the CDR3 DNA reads TGTGCCTGGACCACGACAGGGGTGAAAAACTATGGCTACACCCTC. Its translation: CAWTTTGVKNYGYTL.